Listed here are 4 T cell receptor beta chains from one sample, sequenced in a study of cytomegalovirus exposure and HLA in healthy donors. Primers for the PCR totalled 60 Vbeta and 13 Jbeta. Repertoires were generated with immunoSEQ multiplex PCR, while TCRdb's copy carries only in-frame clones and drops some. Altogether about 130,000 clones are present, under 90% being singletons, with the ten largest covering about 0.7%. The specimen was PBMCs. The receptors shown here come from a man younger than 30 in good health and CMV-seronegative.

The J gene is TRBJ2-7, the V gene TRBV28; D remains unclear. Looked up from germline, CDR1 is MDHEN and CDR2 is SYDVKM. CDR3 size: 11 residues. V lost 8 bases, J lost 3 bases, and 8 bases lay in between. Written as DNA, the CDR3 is TGTGCCAGCCGCGACAACTACGAGCAGTACTTC. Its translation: CASRDNYEQYF.

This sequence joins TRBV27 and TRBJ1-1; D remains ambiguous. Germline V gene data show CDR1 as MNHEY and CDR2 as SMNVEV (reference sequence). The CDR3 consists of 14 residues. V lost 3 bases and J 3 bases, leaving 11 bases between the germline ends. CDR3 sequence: CASSFVKSYTEAFF. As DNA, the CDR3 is TGTGCCAGCAGTTTTGTTAAGAGCTACACTGAAGCTTTCTTT.

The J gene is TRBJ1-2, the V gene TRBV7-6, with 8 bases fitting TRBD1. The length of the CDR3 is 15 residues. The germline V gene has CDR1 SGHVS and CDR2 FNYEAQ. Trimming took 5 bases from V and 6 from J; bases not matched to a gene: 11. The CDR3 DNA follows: TGTGCCAGCAGCGCCTTGGACAGGGTCGGCGATGGCTACACCTTC. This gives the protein CASSALDRVGDGYTF.

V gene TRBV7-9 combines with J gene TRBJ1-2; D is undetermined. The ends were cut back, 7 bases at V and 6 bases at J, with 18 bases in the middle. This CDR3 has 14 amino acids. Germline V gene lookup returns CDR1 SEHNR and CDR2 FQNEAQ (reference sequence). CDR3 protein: CASNDFQEEDGYTF. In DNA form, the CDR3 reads TGTGCCAGCAACGATTTCCAAGAGGAGGATGGCTACACCTTC.